Below are 22 T cell receptor beta chains sequenced from a single sample in a study of response to subunit inactivated influenza vaccine. TCRdb reprocessed the RT-PCR reads with MiXCR, giving one entry per CDR3 protein. The table has 610,000 or so distinct CDR3 sequences, 14% seen once. The starting material was PBMCs from blood, obtained 11 to 12 days after vaccination. These receptors all stem from a man aged 50-60 years who received an inactivated influenza vaccine.

The J gene is TRBJ2-5, the V gene TRBV6-2 or TRBV6-3; D possibly uses TRBD1 or TRBD2 (5 bases each). Germline CDR1 MNHEY, CDR2 SVGEGT. With 4 bases removed from V and 0 bases from J, the gap between germline ends came to 12 bases. This CDR3 is built from 15 residues. CDR3 coding DNA: TGTGCCAGCAGTTGGGGGACGGTGTACCAAGAGACCCAGTACTTC. This gives the protein CASSWGTVYQETQYF.

This chain connects TRBV28 to TRBJ2-1, with TRBD2 matching over 12 bases. The CDR3 is made up of 17 amino acids. Germline CDR1 reads MDHEN; CDR2 reads SYDVKM. Unmatched junction bases numbered 8, after V lost 8 bases and J lost 0 bases. The CDR3 protein is CASVGGGLAGSYNEQFF. The CDR3 DNA follows: TGTGCCAGCGTAGGGGGGGGACTAGCGGGCTCCTACAATGAGCAGTTCTTC.

There are a few counts of this clonotype. The chain uses TRBV5-1 and TRBJ2-3, with D perhaps TRBD2 (5 bases). V gave up 1 base and J gave up 5 bases, with 8 bases separating them. The CDR3 is made up of 13 amino acids. Germline CDR1 and CDR2: SGHRS and YFSETQ. CDR3 loop: CASSLSAGDTQYF. The CDR3 bases are TGCGCCAGCAGCTTGTCGGCGGGAGATACGCAGTATTTT.

The chain uses TRBV7-2 and TRBJ2-5, with D perhaps matching TRBD2 (5 bases). CDR3 size: 14 residues. V lost 5 bases, J lost 1 base, and 11 bases lay in between. The germline V gene has CDR1 SGHTA and CDR2 FQGNSA. The CDR3 here is CASSGEWGQETQYF. The CDR3 coding sequence is TGTGCCAGCAGCGGGGAGTGGGGCCAAGAGACCCAGTACTTC.

This clonotype occurred a few times. The chain recombines TRBV6-1 with TRBJ1-6; 7 bases line up with TRBD1. This CDR3 is 15 amino acids long. With V trimmed by 6 bases and J by 8 bases, 10 bases remained unmatched. The germline V gene encodes CDR1 MNHNS and CDR2 SASEGT. The CDR3 DNA is TGTGCCAGCAGGAATTGGGGGACAGACGATTCACCCCTCCACTTT. This encodes CASRNWGTDDSPLHF.

V is TRBV20-1 and J is TRBJ2-5; 12 positions agree with TRBD1. The ends lost 4 bases at V and 3 bases at J; junction bases unmatched: 3. This CDR3 is 14 amino acids long. The germline V gene encodes CDR1 DFQATT and CDR2 SNEGSKA (reference sequence). CDR3 coding DNA: TGCAGTGCTACCGGGACAGGGGGCGAAGAGACCCAGTACTTC. This codes for CSATGTGGEETQYF.

The V gene is TRBV28, the J gene TRBJ2-2; D is uncertain. V lost 3 bases to trimming and J lost 1 base, with 9 bases between them. Germline assignment: CDR1 MDHEN and CDR2 SYDVKM. This CDR3 region has 15 residues. The DNA for the CDR3 is TGTGCCAGCAGTTTTATACGGAAGAACACCGGGGAGCTGTTTTTT. Protein sequence: CASSFIRKNTGELFF.

This clonotype turned up a few times. This rearrangement joins TRBV7-2 to TRBJ1-4; D unclear. This CDR3 contains 16 residues. Germline values: CDR1 SGHTA, CDR2 FQGNSA. Trimming removed 1 base at V and 7 bases at J, with 16 bases between. CDR3 residues: CASSLVPGSGREKLFF. CDR3 coding DNA: TGTGCCAGCAGCTTAGTGCCAGGCTCGGGTCGTGAAAAACTGTTTTTT.

This clonotype was seen a few times. The J gene is TRBJ2-1, the V gene TRBV11-3; D remains ambiguous. V was clipped by 6 bases and J by 6 bases, with 12 bases between them. The CDR3 sequence is 13 residues long. Germline lookup yields CDR1 SGHNT and CDR2 YENEEA. The CDR3 loop is CASRPDPSNEQFF. CDR3 sequence (DNA): TGTGCCAGCAGACCAGATCCAAGCAATGAGCAGTTCTTC. Combining the CDR3 with reference TRBV11-3 and TRBJ2-1 gives the whole variable domain EAGVVQSPRYKIIEKKQPVAFWCNPISGHNTLYWYLQNLGQGPELLIRYENEEAVDDSQLPKDRFSAERLKGVDSTLKIQPAELGDSAVYLCASRPDPSNEQFFGPGTRLTVL.

The table lists this clonotype with many counts. The chain recombines TRBV7-9 with TRBJ1-5; 7 positions agree with TRBD1. V lost 2 bases to trimming and J lost 2 bases; unmatched junction nucleotides: 6. CDR3 length: 16 residues. Germline-derived CDR1 and CDR2 are SEHNR and FQNEAQ (reference sequence). Here the CDR3 DNA reads TGTGCCAGCAGCTTATTTGGCAGGGGGGGCAATCAGCCCCAGCATTTT. Translated: CASSLFGRGGNQPQHF.

J is TRBJ1-1 and V is TRBV6-2 or TRBV6-3; D is ambiguous. The germline V gene has CDR1 MNHEY and CDR2 SVGEGT. This CDR3 is built from 13 residues. Trimming stripped 6 bases from V and 4 bases from J, with 12 bases between. CDR3 in DNA: TGTGCCAGCAGCCTAACCTTACGCACTGAAGCTTTCTTT. It yields the protein CASSLTLRTEAFF.

This clonotype was seen a handful of times. This chain connects TRBV7-9 to TRBJ1-1; no definite D call. Trimming left V 1 base short and J 8 bases short, with 17 bases between. This CDR3 region has 15 residues. Germline lookup yields CDR1 SEHNR and CDR2 FQNEAQ (reference sequence). The CDR3 reads CASSLGLEVRGEAFF. Here the CDR3 DNA reads TGTGCCAGCAGCTTAGGTTTGGAGGTTCGTGGCGAAGCTTTCTTT.

Only a few counts were recorded for this clonotype. The chain couples TRBV24-1 to TRBJ2-5; 8 positions match TRBD1. The V and J ends lost 4 bases and 4 bases, in that order; junction bases with no gene match: 10. Germline V gives CDR1 KGHDR, CDR2 SFDVKD. The CDR3 has 16 residues. The CDR3 DNA sequence: TGTGCCACCAGTGAATCTTTTGGCAGGGGGCGAGAGACCCAGTACTTC. Its translation is CATSESFGRGRETQYF.

This clonotype was observed a handful of times. The chain couples TRBV12-3 or TRBV12-4 to TRBJ2-7; D gene unclear. CDR3 length: 16 amino acids. V lost 0 bases, J lost 3 bases, and 15 bases lay in between. The CDR3 sequence: CASSLAPAGPFYEQYF. The CDR3 DNA reads as TGTGCCAGCAGTTTAGCGCCGGCAGGACCCTTCTACGAGCAGTACTTC.

This clonotype has just a few counts. This chain links TRBV11-2 with TRBJ2-7; 10 bases fit TRBD1. V was pared by 5 bases and J by 3 bases, with 4 bases of the junction left unmatched. This CDR3 region has 14 residues. CDR1 and CDR2 (germline): SGHAT, FQNNGV. In nucleotides, the CDR3 is TGTGCCAGCAGCCTGGACAGGGGGATCTACGAGCAGTACTTC. This sequence encodes CASSLDRGIYEQYF.

This clonotype was seen only a few times. The chain combines TRBV7-8 with TRBJ2-1; 8 positions match TRBD2. Trimming at V came to 5 bases and at J to 0 bases, leaving 15 bases not matched to a gene. The CDR3 consists of 19 residues. Germline lookup yields CDR1 SGHVS and CDR2 FQNEAQ. The CDR3 spells CASSAVPAGGLSSYNEQFF. CDR3 nucleotide sequence: TGTGCCAGCAGCGCTGTACCTGCGGGGGGCCTTAGCTCCTACAATGAGCAGTTCTTC.

This clonotype occurred many times. The genes are TRBV29-1 and TRBJ2-1; perhaps TRBD2 as D (6 bases). This CDR3 region has 14 residues. The germline V and J ends were trimmed by 2 bases and 2 bases, with 10 bases remaining between them. Germline lookup yields CDR1 SQVTM and CDR2 ANQGSEA. The CDR3 loop is CSVESGAAYNEQFF. CDR3 DNA sequence: TGCAGCGTTGAATCGGGAGCAGCCTACAATGAGCAGTTCTTC.

The rearrangement joins TRBV29-1 to TRBJ2-5; 9 nucleotides match TRBD2. The CDR3 sequence is 14 residues long. The J segment lost 5 bases and the V segment lost 6 bases, leaving 10 bases of the junction unmatched. The germline V gene encodes CDR1 SQVTM and CDR2 ANQGSEA. CDR3 in amino acids: CSVRGGRGEETQYF. In nucleotides, the CDR3 is TGCAGCGTGAGGGGCGGGAGGGGGGAGGAGACCCAGTACTTC.

The CDR3 loop reads CASSRRTGGGYTF. The DNA of the CDR3 is TGTGCCAGCAGCCGGAGGACAGGCGGTGGCTACACCTTC. This sequence joins TRBV28 and TRBJ1-2, with TRBD1 identical over 7 bases. V gave up 6 bases and J gave up 7 bases; unmatched junction bases: 8. Germline V gene sequence: CDR1 MDHEN, CDR2 SYDVKM. The CDR3 sequence is 13 residues long.

In this sample, this clonotype turned up a few times. V usage is TRBV20-1 and J usage is TRBJ2-7; maybe TRBD1 (6 bases). The CDR3 has 15 residues. CDR1 and CDR2 from the germline V gene are DFQATT and SNEGSKA (reference sequence). The V end was cut by 0 bases, the J end by 0 bases, with 12 bases between. The CDR3 DNA reads TGCAGTGCTAGAGATTCCCGCAGGGGCTCCTACGAGCAGTACTTC. Translation: CSARDSRRGSYEQYF.

This clonotype came up a few times. CDR3 nucleotide sequence: TGCGCCAGCAAGGAGAGCTCCTACAATGAGCAGTTCTTC. As protein: CASKESSYNEQFF. The chain employs TRBV5-1 and TRBJ2-1; the D is unclear. V dropped 6 bases and J dropped 0 bases, with 7 bases sitting between them. Germline V gene lookup returns CDR1 SGHRS and CDR2 YFSETQ. The CDR3 totals 13 residues. Based on the CDR3 plus reference TRBV5-1 and TRBJ2-1, the full variable domain is KAGVTQTPRYLIKTRGQQVTLSCSPISGHRSVSWYQQTPGQGLQFLFEYFSETQRNKGNFPGRFSGRQFSNSRSEMNVSTLELGDSALYLCASKESSYNEQFFGPGTRLTVL.

As regards this clonotype: At one end, the junction sequence differs from germline, possibly due to a read error. The gene calls are TRBV7-7 and TRBJ1-1; D is ambiguous. This CDR3 contains 14 residues. Germline V lookup: CDR1 SSHAT, CDR2 FNYEAQ (reference sequence). CDR3: CASSRLDGNTEAFF. For the CDR3, the DNA is TGTGCTAGCAGCCGTCTCGACGGGAACACTGAAGCTTTCTTT.